The rows below give T cell receptor beta chains drawn from one sample of a study of blood T cell repertoires in COVID-19. The method was immunoSEQ multiplex PCR; TCRdb's version includes in-frame clones alone and lacks a portion of them. In the table there are about 210,000 clones, roughly 86% of which are singletons. The sample taken for sequencing was PBMCs or T cells enriched from blood (not recorded which). The receptors originated from a man aged 18 to 30 with acute COVID-19. CDR3s include the opening cysteine and the closing phenylalanine or tryptophan. The order of the fields is CDR3 protein, CDR3 DNA, clone size, J gene, D gene, V gene. D genes are given only for firm matches. Part of the rows lack a size; the others show once, few, many or a class for expanded clones.

CDR3aa: CASSAPGSGNTIYF
CDR3nt: TGTGCCAGCAGTGCACCGGGGTCCGGAAACACCATATATTTT
abundance: NA
j_gene: TRBJ1-3
d_gene: NA
v_gene: TRBV28

CDR3aa: CASSLGQGARNTGELFF
CDR3nt: TGTGCCAGCAGTTTAGGCCAGGGGGCCAGGAACACCGGGGAGCTGTTTTTT
abundance: NA
j_gene: TRBJ2-2
d_gene: TRBD1
v_gene: TRBV28

CDR3aa: CASSYVQGNQPQHF
CDR3nt: TGTGCCAGCAGTTACGTACAGGGGAATCAGCCCCAGCATTTT
abundance: NA
j_gene: TRBJ1-5
d_gene: TRBD1
v_gene: TRBV6-2/TRBV6-3

CDR3aa: CASSPLTSGLTGELFF
CDR3nt: TGTGCCAGCAGCCCCCTGACTAGCGGGCTCACCGGGGAGCTGTTTTTT
abundance: NA
j_gene: TRBJ2-2
d_gene: TRBD2
v_gene: TRBV7-2

CDR3aa: CASSLTSGGFYNEQFF
CDR3nt: TGTGCCAGCAGCCTAACTAGCGGGGGCTTCTACAATGAGCAGTTCTTC
abundance: NA
j_gene: TRBJ2-1
d_gene: TRBD2
v_gene: TRBV28

CDR3aa: CAWSGLANTEAFF
CDR3nt: TGTGCCTGGTCGGGACTCGCGAACACTGAAGCTTTCTTT
abundance: NA
j_gene: TRBJ1-1
d_gene: NA
v_gene: TRBV30

CDR3aa: CASSGHRGGETQYF
CDR3nt: TGTGCCAGCAGCGGGCACAGGGGCGGGGAGACCCAGTACTTC
abundance: NA
j_gene: TRBJ2-5
d_gene: TRBD1
v_gene: TRBV7-9

CDR3aa: CASSYSIIGGGELFF
CDR3nt: TGTGCCAGCAGTTATTCGATCATCGGAGGCGGGGAGCTGTTTTTT
abundance: NA
j_gene: TRBJ2-2
d_gene: NA
v_gene: TRBV6-5

CDR3aa: CASSLRGGPGTGFFYEQYF
CDR3nt: TGTGCCAGCAGTTTAAGGGGCGGGCCCGGGACAGGCTTCTTCTACGAGCAGTACTTC
abundance: NA
j_gene: TRBJ2-7
d_gene: TRBD1
v_gene: TRBV27

CDR3aa: CASSEAGVSYEQYF
CDR3nt: TGTGCCAGCAGTGAGGCAGGGGTCTCCTACGAGCAGTACTTC
abundance: NA
j_gene: TRBJ2-7
d_gene: NA
v_gene: TRBV25-1

CDR3aa: CASSQEAGGLSTDTQYF
CDR3nt: TGTGCCAGCAGCCAAGAAGCAGGGGGCTTAAGCACAGATACGCAGTATTTT
abundance: once
j_gene: TRBJ2-3
d_gene: TRBD1
v_gene: TRBV14

CDR3aa: CASSLDRIRDTSYEQYF
CDR3nt: TGTGCCAGCAGCTTAGATCGGATCCGGGACACTTCCTACGAGCAGTACTTC
abundance: NA
j_gene: TRBJ2-7
d_gene: NA
v_gene: TRBV11-3

CDR3aa: CASTRGIGEKLFF
CDR3nt: TGTGCCAGCACCAGGGGAATAGGAGAAAAACTGTTTTTT
abundance: once
j_gene: TRBJ1-4
d_gene: NA
v_gene: TRBV7-8

CDR3aa: CASSGGQVYNSPLHF
CDR3nt: TGTGCCAGCAGTGGCGGACAGGTTTATAATTCACCCCTCCACTTT
abundance: NA
j_gene: TRBJ1-6
d_gene: TRBD1
v_gene: TRBV2

CDR3aa: CAWSLNTEAFF
CDR3nt: TGTGCCTGGAGTCTTAACACTGAAGCTTTCTTT
abundance: NA
j_gene: TRBJ1-1
d_gene: NA
v_gene: TRBV30

CDR3aa: CASSADLGGTEAFF
CDR3nt: TGTGCCAGCAGTGCGGACCTAGGGGGCACTGAAGCTTTCTTT
abundance: NA
j_gene: TRBJ1-1
d_gene: NA
v_gene: TRBV2

CDR3aa: CASSQESGHGPNEQYF
CDR3nt: TGTGCCAGCAGCCAAGAGAGTGGACACGGTCCCAACGAGCAGTACTTC
abundance: NA
j_gene: TRBJ2-7
d_gene: NA
v_gene: TRBV3-1/TRBV3-2

CDR3aa: CASSVGQTGNTIYF
CDR3nt: TGCGCCAGCAGCGTGGGACAGACTGGAAACACCATATATTTT
abundance: NA
j_gene: TRBJ1-3
d_gene: TRBD1
v_gene: TRBV5-1

CDR3aa: CAWSSGGWAEAFF
CDR3nt: TGTGCCTGGAGTAGCGGGGGCTGGGCTGAAGCTTTCTTT
abundance: NA
j_gene: TRBJ1-1
d_gene: NA
v_gene: TRBV30

CDR3aa: CASSARVADYNEQFF
CDR3nt: TGTGCCAGCAGTGCACGGGTAGCGGACTACAATGAGCAGTTCTTC
abundance: NA
j_gene: TRBJ2-1
d_gene: NA
v_gene: TRBV2

CDR3aa: CASSGTGDTALNQPQHF
CDR3nt: TGTGCCAGCAGTGGGACAGGGGATACGGCCCTCAATCAGCCCCAGCATTTT
abundance: NA
j_gene: TRBJ1-5
d_gene: TRBD1
v_gene: TRBV2

CDR3aa: CASSSGDRGWYEQYF
CDR3nt: TGCGCCAGCAGCAGTGGGGACAGGGGGTGGTACGAGCAGTACTTC
abundance: once
j_gene: TRBJ2-7
d_gene: TRBD1
v_gene: TRBV5-1

CDR3aa: CATSVDTSVGNTEAFF
CDR3nt: TGTGCCACCAGTGTCGATACCAGTGTTGGGAACACTGAAGCTTTCTTT
abundance: NA
j_gene: TRBJ1-1
d_gene: NA
v_gene: TRBV24-1

CDR3aa: CASSQQGNTGELFF
CDR3nt: TGTGCCAGCAGCCAGCAGGGGAACACCGGGGAGCTGTTTTTT
abundance: NA
j_gene: TRBJ2-2
d_gene: NA
v_gene: TRBV14

CDR3aa: CAWMPGQGIYEQYF
CDR3nt: TGTGCCTGGATGCCGGGACAGGGGATCTACGAGCAGTACTTC
abundance: NA
j_gene: TRBJ2-7
d_gene: TRBD1
v_gene: TRBV30

CDR3aa: CASSPRDRDYGYTF
CDR3nt: TGTGCCAGCAGCCCCCGGGACAGGGACTATGGCTACACCTTC
abundance: NA
j_gene: TRBJ1-2
d_gene: TRBD1
v_gene: TRBV11-2

CDR3aa: CASSYQQGNTGELFF
CDR3nt: TGTGCCAGCAGTTACCAACAGGGGAACACCGGGGAGCTGTTTTTT
abundance: NA
j_gene: TRBJ2-2
d_gene: NA
v_gene: TRBV6-6

CDR3aa: CASSFSGSEGYTF
CDR3nt: TGTGCCAGCAGTTTTTCAGGGTCAGAAGGCTACACCTTC
abundance: NA
j_gene: TRBJ1-2
d_gene: NA
v_gene: TRBV28

CDR3aa: CASSDRLAGGPKQFF
CDR3nt: TGTGCCAGCAGTGATAGACTAGCGGGAGGGCCCAAGCAGTTCTTC
abundance: NA
j_gene: TRBJ2-1
d_gene: TRBD2
v_gene: TRBV27

CDR3aa: CASSFFYEQYF
CDR3nt: TGTGCCAGCAGTTTCTTCTACGAGCAGTACTTC
abundance: once
j_gene: TRBJ2-7
d_gene: NA
v_gene: TRBV28

CDR3aa: CASSSRDRGVGETQYF
CDR3nt: TGTGCCAGCAGCTCCCGGGACAGGGGGGTCGGGGAGACCCAGTACTTC
abundance: NA
j_gene: TRBJ2-5
d_gene: TRBD1
v_gene: TRBV7-2

CDR3aa: CASRAGTGHNSPLHF
CDR3nt: TGTGCCAGCAGGGCGGGGACAGGCCATAATTCACCCCTCCACTTT
abundance: NA
j_gene: TRBJ1-6
d_gene: TRBD1
v_gene: TRBV2

CDR3aa: CASSDPTAYYGYTF
CDR3nt: TGTGCCAGCAGCGACCCGACAGCTTACTATGGCTACACCTTC
abundance: NA
j_gene: TRBJ1-2
d_gene: NA
v_gene: TRBV2

CDR3aa: CASSNRLAAGETQYF
CDR3nt: TGTGCCAGCAGCAACCGACTAGCGGCAGGGGAGACCCAGTACTTC
abundance: NA
j_gene: TRBJ2-5
d_gene: TRBD2
v_gene: TRBV11-1

CDR3aa: CASRSGRAYEQYF
CDR3nt: TGTGCCAGCAGGAGCGGGAGGGCCTACGAGCAGTACTTC
abundance: NA
j_gene: TRBJ2-7
d_gene: TRBD2
v_gene: TRBV7-9

CDR3aa: CASSPGQGGTEAFF
CDR3nt: TGTGCCAGCTCACCAGGACAGGGAGGCACTGAAGCTTTCTTT
abundance: NA
j_gene: TRBJ1-1
d_gene: TRBD1
v_gene: TRBV18

CDR3aa: CASRPGTSGRIEQFF
CDR3nt: TGTGCCAGCAGACCCGGGACTAGCGGGAGGATTGAGCAGTTCTTC
abundance: once
j_gene: TRBJ2-1
d_gene: TRBD2
v_gene: TRBV7-6

CDR3aa: CASSSAGPGGEQYF
CDR3nt: TGTGCCAGCAGCTCGGCGGGACCCGGGGGCGAGCAGTACTTC
abundance: NA
j_gene: TRBJ2-7
d_gene: NA
v_gene: TRBV7-8

CDR3aa: CATSDKYTGELFF
CDR3nt: TGTGCCACCAGTGACAAATACACCGGGGAGCTGTTTTTT
abundance: NA
j_gene: TRBJ2-2
d_gene: NA
v_gene: TRBV24-1

CDR3aa: CATSPGTGGTGELFF
CDR3nt: TGTGCCACCTCTCCCGGGACAGGAGGGACCGGGGAGCTGTTTTTT
abundance: NA
j_gene: TRBJ2-2
d_gene: TRBD1
v_gene: TRBV6-4

CDR3aa: CASSITGIGNEQFF
CDR3nt: TGTGCCAGTAGTATAACAGGCATTGGTAATGAGCAGTTCTTC
abundance: NA
j_gene: TRBJ2-1
d_gene: NA
v_gene: TRBV19

CDR3aa: CASRPISPLEDQPQHF
CDR3nt: TGTGCCAGTAGACCTATCTCTCCCCTAGAAGATCAGCCCCAGCATTTT
abundance: NA
j_gene: TRBJ1-5
d_gene: NA
v_gene: TRBV19

CDR3aa: CASSPTPFEQFF
CDR3nt: TGTGCCAGCAGTCCAACTCCGTTTGAGCAGTTCTTC
abundance: once
j_gene: TRBJ2-1
d_gene: NA
v_gene: TRBV27

CDR3aa: CASSLSGSSYNEQFF
CDR3nt: TGTGCCAGCAGCCTTAGCGGAAGCTCCTACAATGAGCAGTTCTTC
abundance: NA
j_gene: TRBJ2-1
d_gene: NA
v_gene: TRBV13

CDR3aa: CASSQDGASSYGYTF
CDR3nt: TGCGCCAGCAGCCAAGATGGGGCCAGCTCCTATGGCTACACCTTC
abundance: NA
j_gene: TRBJ1-2
d_gene: NA
v_gene: TRBV4-3

CDR3aa: CASRATSGRLGEQYF
CDR3nt: TGTGCCAGCAGGGCGACTAGCGGGAGACTAGGCGAGCAGTACTTC
abundance: NA
j_gene: TRBJ2-7
d_gene: TRBD2
v_gene: TRBV27

CDR3aa: CASSQDSGPSTKQYF
CDR3nt: TGCGCCAGCAGCCAAGATTCGGGTCCGAGTACGAAGCAGTACTTC
abundance: NA
j_gene: TRBJ2-7
d_gene: NA
v_gene: TRBV4-3

CDR3aa: CASSPPGQGYTEAFF
CDR3nt: TGTGCCAGCTCACCACCGGGGCAGGGATACACTGAAGCTTTCTTT
abundance: NA
j_gene: TRBJ1-1
d_gene: NA
v_gene: TRBV18

CDR3aa: CASASGFGQPQHF
CDR3nt: TGTGCCAGCGCCTCAGGGTTCGGACAGCCCCAGCATTTT
abundance: once
j_gene: TRBJ1-5
d_gene: NA
v_gene: TRBV27

CDR3aa: CASASQVSGNTIYF
CDR3nt: TGTGCCAGTGCATCCCAGGTCTCTGGAAACACCATATATTTT
abundance: NA
j_gene: TRBJ1-3
d_gene: NA
v_gene: TRBV19

CDR3aa: CASRWTGGDLTGELFF
CDR3nt: TGTGCCAGCAGGTGGACAGGGGGCGATCTTACCGGGGAGCTGTTTTTT
abundance: NA
j_gene: TRBJ2-2
d_gene: TRBD1
v_gene: TRBV28

CDR3aa: CASSPGTSVPYEQYF
CDR3nt: TGTGCCAGCAGCCCCGGGACTAGCGTTCCCTACGAGCAGTACTTC
abundance: few
j_gene: TRBJ2-7
d_gene: TRBD2
v_gene: TRBV5-4

CDR3aa: CASSLGQAEGEKLFF
CDR3nt: TGCGCCAGCAGCCTTGGACAGGCTGAGGGGGAAAAACTGTTTTTT
abundance: NA
j_gene: TRBJ1-4
d_gene: TRBD1
v_gene: TRBV4-1